This T cell receptor (beta chain) comes out of a study of control samples from healthy donors and cancer patients. This CDR3 spans 15 amino acids. CDR1 and CDR2 (germline): MNHEY, SMNVEV (reference sequence). With 6 bases removed from V and 3 bases from J, the gap between germline ends came to 12 bases. Here immunoSEQ multiplex PCR was the method, and the copy in TCRdb shows in-frame clones only, minus some. This sample yields about 190,000 clones, of which around 90% are seen a single time; 1.5% to 2% belongs to the top ten. The V call is TRBV27, the J call TRBJ1-6; D gene ambiguous. The sequenced material came from blood. The sequence derives from a man in his thirties or forties in good health. The CDR3, as DNA: TGTGCCAGCAGAGATCCAGCGAGCTATAATTCACCCCTCCACTTT. Translation: CASRDPASYNSPLHF.